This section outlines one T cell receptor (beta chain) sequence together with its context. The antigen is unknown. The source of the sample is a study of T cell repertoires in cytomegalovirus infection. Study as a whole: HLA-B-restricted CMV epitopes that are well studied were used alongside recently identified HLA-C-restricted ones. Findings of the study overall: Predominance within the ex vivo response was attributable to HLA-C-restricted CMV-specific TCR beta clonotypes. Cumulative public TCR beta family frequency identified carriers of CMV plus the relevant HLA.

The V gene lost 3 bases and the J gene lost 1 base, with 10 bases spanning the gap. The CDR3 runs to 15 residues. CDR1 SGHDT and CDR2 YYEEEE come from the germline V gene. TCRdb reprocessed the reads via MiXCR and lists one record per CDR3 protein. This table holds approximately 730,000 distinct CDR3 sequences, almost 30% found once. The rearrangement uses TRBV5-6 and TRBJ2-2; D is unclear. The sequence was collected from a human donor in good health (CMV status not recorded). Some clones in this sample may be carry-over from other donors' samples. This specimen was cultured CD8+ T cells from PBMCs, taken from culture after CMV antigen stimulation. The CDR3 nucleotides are TGTGCCAGCAGCTCGGATGTATTGAACACCGGGGAGCTGTTTTTT. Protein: CASSSDVLNTGELFF.